This is a list of T cell receptor beta chains from one sample in a study of CD8+CD57+ T cells in acquired aplastic anemia. TCRdb re-called the reads through MiXCR, storing one row per CDR3 protein. The repertoire includes 400,000 to 450,000 distinct CDR3 sequences, 55% to 70% of them detected once, and 3.5% to 4.5% sits in the top ten. Source material: sorted CD4+, CD8+, or CD8+CD57+ T cells (not recorded which) from PBMCs. These receptors came from a human donor in good health, serving as a control. Each CDR3 is given with its conserved first and last residue. The D gene is left open where the match is weak. Only part of the rows carry a size: once, few, many, or a class if the clone is expanded.

d_gene	abundance	j_gene	v_gene	CDR3aa	CDR3nt
TRBD1	many	TRBJ1-6	TRBV7-2	CASSPGQGGSPLHF	TGTGCCAGCAGCCCTGGACAGGGCGGCTCACCCCTCCACTTT
.	.	TRBJ1-1	TRBV5-4	CASSLDSAGTEAFF	TGTGCCAGCAGCTTGGACTCGGCGGGCACTGAAGCTTTCTTT
.	.	TRBJ2-7	TRBV10-3	CASKLGGDASYEQYF	TGTGCCAGCAAACTAGGCGGTGACGCATCCTACGAGCAGTACTTC
.	.	TRBJ1-4	TRBV4-3	CASSQEYPATYEKLFF	TGCGCCAGCAGCCAAGAATACCCGGCGACCTATGAAAAACTGTTTTTT
.	few	TRBJ1-3	TRBV7-2	CASSLDPGSGNTIYF	TGTGCCAGCAGCTTAGACCCCGGCTCTGGAAACACCATATATTTT
.	.	TRBJ1-5	TRBV7-2	CASSLIVGQPQHF	TGTGCCAGCAGCTTAATCGTGGGGCAGCCCCAGCATTTT
TRBD1	.	TRBJ2-1	TRBV7-6	CASSLGQNEQFF	TGTGCCAGCAGTTTGGGACAGAATGAGCAGTTCTTC
TRBD1	many	TRBJ2-7	TRBV20-1	CSARSGQGSSYEQYF	TGCAGTGCTAGAAGTGGACAGGGGAGCTCCTACGAGCAGTACTTC
TRBD1	.	TRBJ1-2	TRBV7-9	CASRSSGQGGYGYTF	TGTGCCAGCAGGAGTTCGGGACAGGGGGGATATGGCTACACCTTC
TRBD1	many	TRBJ1-1	TRBV19	CASRMDRDEAFF	TGTGCCAGCCGCATGGACAGGGATGAAGCTTTCTTT
TRBD1	few	TRBJ1-2	TRBV25-1	CASSERAGGLAWGYTF	TGTGCCAGCAGTGAACGGGCAGGGGGCCTGGCTTGGGGCTACACCTTC
.	.	TRBJ1-5	TRBV18	CASSPANQPQHF	TGTGCCAGCTCACCAGCTAATCAGCCCCAGCATTTT
.	many	TRBJ2-5	TRBV27	CASSPRQGKETQYF	TGTGCCAGCAGCCCTCGGCAGGGGAAAGAGACCCAGTACTTC
TRBD2	.	TRBJ2-5	TRBV2	CASSGLAGGLETQYF	TGTGCCAGCAGTGGCCTAGCGGGGGGATTGGAGACCCAGTACTTC
.	many	TRBJ2-5	TRBV5-8	CASSSPVSGVETQYF	TGTGCCAGCAGCTCCCCCGTGAGTGGGGTCGAGACCCAGTACTTC
.	.	TRBJ2-2	TRBV7-7	CASSHTAVGGGEQFF	TGTGCTAGCAGCCACACTGCGGTGGGGGGCGGGGAGCAGTTTTTT
.	.	TRBJ1-3	TRBV7-9	CASSLTGGVVGNTIYF	TGTGCCAGCAGCTTAACAGGCGGGGTAGTCGGAAACACCATATATTTT